The entry below describes one T cell receptor beta chain. Its cognate antigen has yet to be identified. Per-base qualities were not stored, and no clone one base away is much larger. The immunoSEQ Assay, a bias-controlled multiplex PCR, was used to amplify TCRbeta CDR3 regions from genomic DNA. Regarding the original processing steps: Nucleated cell counts per sample were estimated from amplification of reference gene primers within the assay. To quantify the absolute abundance of each unique TCRbeta CDR3 rearrangement, sequence reads were collapsed and filtered. For each sample, productive Simpson clonality was calculated as the square root of Simpson's diversity index across productive rearrangements. This immuneACCESS table, as held by TCRdb, lists in-frame sequences with V and J called but not all clones. Of the missing ones, under half trace to an unresolved V gene in checked studies; the others have no known cause. That table furnishes V, J and clone size, whereas the DNA furnished D and trimming. Counted in this sample were fewer than 450,000 clones; 80% to 95% of them appeared once. Around 0.6% of the sample is held by the ten biggest clonotypes.

These data come from a study of blood T cell repertoires in COVID-19 (dated by TCRdb to the early 2020s). At the level of the whole study: Samples from collaborators originated in the United States, Italy and Spain and spanned both the acute and convalescent phases of COVID-19. Subjects who had been exposed to COVID-19, were actively infected with it, or had recovered from it provided the deeply sampled blood TCRbeta repertoires that made up the dataset. Samples came from the ongoing ImmuneRACE study (first 160 participants) plus 1,254 subjects from 6 global collaborators. The repertoires were released in a freely available public database intended as a resource for research on the immune response to SARS-CoV-2. The material from the prospective study consisted of cDNA or gDNA derived from T cells, B-cell-depleted T cells, or PBMCs. HLA class I and class II types, where available, came from metadata supplied by the sample provider rather than from assay-based typing. A de-identified subject ID, COVID-19 status, age in years and sex were almost always included in the sample metadata. General study outcomes and caveats: How much clinical and demographic metadata was included differed by source and by participant, and the metadata was provided uncurated.

Cut back by 4 bases and 5 bases, the V and J ends lie 14 bases apart. CDR1 is given as LNHDA and CDR2 as SQIVND, both from the germline V gene (reference sequence). Spanning cysteine to phenylalanine, the CDR3 consists of 15 amino acids. Just CDR3 DNA is preserved here, 45 bases in frame from base 1. Participants in the prospective study were aged 18 to 89 years, lived in under 30 United States geographic areas, and enrolled through a virtual design. In the prospective study, cohorts were assigned on the basis of participant-reported clinical history obtained from a screening survey and a study questionnaire. For ImmuneRACE Cohort 3, a participant was defined as recovered based on two consecutive negative NP/OP PCR tests, clearance by a healthcare professional, or resolution of symptoms. Each participant in the prospective study had whole blood, serum and a nasopharyngeal or oropharyngeal swab collected by mobile phlebotomists. Additional blood draws and questionnaires over an approximately two-month period could optionally be provided by prospective study participants. Before DNA extraction, blood samples from the prospective study were shipped at room temperature or frozen.

This chain joins TRBV19 to TRBJ1-4; a confident D gene designation cannot be given. This receptor was obtained from a man between 18 and 29 years old who had recovered from COVID-19. The sample comprised PBMCs or T cells enriched from blood (not recorded which). The base sequence is TGTGCCAGTAGTACCTCCCGACATCGCAATGAAAAACTGTTTTTT. The encoded protein is CASSTSRHRNEKLFF.